The next 21 T cell receptor beta chains were all read from a single sample in a study of shared clonotypes between healthy human individuals. This table comes from immunoSEQ multiplex PCR, and its TCRdb copy is limited to in-frame clones, with some not included. The top ten clones hold more than 0.95% of a sample with 1.5 million to 2.5 million clones, around 96% of them seen once. Naive CD8 cells were CD45RO-negative, positively selected for CCR7, excluding terminally differentiated effector memory CD45RA+ cells. Material: naive CD8+ T cells sorted from blood. Receptor source: a man between 18 and 29 years old in good health.

This clone was detected only a few times. Other DNA sequences from this sample encode an identical CDR3 as well. The chain combines TRBV9 with TRBJ2-7, with D possibly matching TRBD2 (6 bases). The germline V gene has CDR1 SGDLS and CDR2 YYNGEE. The CDR3 has 14 amino acids. V was pared by 0 bases and J by 2 bases, with 9 bases between. CDR3 in amino acids: CASSVGAGTYEQYF. In DNA form, the CDR3 reads TGTGCCAGCAGCGTAGGGGCGGGGACCTACGAGCAGTACTTC.

The chain links TRBV29-1 to TRBJ1-1; maybe TRBD1 (5 bases). This CDR3 spans 15 amino acids. Trimming shortened V by 1 base and J by 3 bases, and 15 bases separated the two germline ends. The germline V gene encodes CDR1 SQVTM and CDR2 ANQGSEA. CDR3 bases: TGCAGCGTTGAAGCTTTAACCACAGGCCACACTGAAGCTTTCTTT. Amino acid sequence: CSVEALTTGHTEAFF.

CDR3 sequence reads: CASSDSGRNTGELFF. The CDR3 DNA reads as TGTGCCAGCAGCGATAGCGGGAGGAACACCGGGGAGCTGTTTTTT. V and J are TRBV11-2 and TRBJ2-2, with 9 bases lining up with TRBD2. The CDR3 has 15 amino acids. V trimming: 5 bases; J trimming: 1 base; junction bases outside the gene matches: 2. Germline-derived CDR1 and CDR2 are SGHAT and FQNNGV.

The chain joins TRBV4-1 to TRBJ2-7; no definite D call. V lost 1 base, J lost 3 bases, and 10 bases lay in between. CDR3 length: 14 residues. Germline loops: CDR1 MGHRA, CDR2 YSYEKL. The CDR3 spells CASSQVNPDYEQYF. CDR3 in DNA: TGCGCCAGCAGCCAAGTAAACCCGGACTACGAGCAGTACTTC.

This chain joins TRBV6-5 and TRBJ1-2, with TRBD1 matching 12 bases. CDR3 length: 15 residues. J was trimmed by 6 bases and V by 5 bases; bases with no gene match: 7. Germline CDR1 and CDR2: MNHEY and SVGAGI. The CDR3 region has the DNA TGTGCCAGCAGTACGGGACAGGGGGCATATAATGGCTACACCTTC. Translation gives CASSTGQGAYNGYTF.

Remarks on this clone: The same CDR3 is also encoded by other DNA sequences in this sample. The J gene is TRBJ2-7, the V gene TRBV5-1; TRBD2 is a possible D gene (5 bases). The CDR3 contains 14 residues. CDR1 and CDR2 (germline): SGHRS, YFSETQ. The germline V and J ends were trimmed by 0 bases and 2 bases, with 9 bases remaining between them. CDR3 sequence (DNA): TGCGCCAGCAGCTTGGTCTCGGAGGCCTACGAGCAGTACTTC. Amino acid sequence: CASSLVSEAYEQYF.

This clone was counted a single time. This chain joins TRBV6-5 and TRBJ1-1; D unclear. Trimming took off 0 bases at V and 7 bases at J, with 12 bases between the two ends. The CDR3 extends over 14 amino acids. CDR1 and CDR2 from the germline V gene are MNHEY and SVGAGI. DNA of the CDR3: TGTGCCAGCAGTTACTCGAGAGTGGTTGTTGAAGCTTTCTTT. Protein product: CASSYSRVVVEAFF.

V is TRBV28 and J is TRBJ2-7; D is perhaps TRBD1 (6 bases). The CDR3 length is 15 residues. Germline lookup yields CDR1 MDHEN and CDR2 SYDVKM. Trimming took off 2 bases at V and 2 bases at J, with 13 bases between the two ends. Here the CDR3 DNA reads TGTGCCAGCAGTTTAGGGGCAGGGGATACCTACGAGCAGTACTTC. Translating gives CASSLGAGDTYEQYF.

J is TRBJ1-2 and V is TRBV27, with D perhaps matching TRBD1 (6 bases). The V gene's germline CDR1 is MNHEY and CDR2 SMNVEV (reference sequence). V lost 6 bases and J 3 bases, leaving 17 bases between the germline ends. CDR3 length: 15 residues. CDR3 in DNA: TGTGCCAGCAGCCCAATTGGCAGGGGAGACTATGGCTACACCTTC. This encodes CASSPIGRGDYGYTF.

The chain combines TRBV6-1 with TRBJ2-7; D unresolved. The V end was cut by 1 base, the J end by 3 bases, with 13 bases between. The CDR3 consists of 15 residues. The germline V gene encodes CDR1 MNHNS and CDR2 SASEGT. CDR3 sequence reads: CASSEGRGEYYEQYF. CDR3 in DNA: TGTGCCAGCAGTGAAGGGAGAGGTGAATACTACGAGCAGTACTTC.

The chain couples TRBV14 to TRBJ2-5, with TRBD1 identical over 11 bases. V dropped 0 bases and J dropped 1; count of bases not matched to a gene: 4. The CDR3 extends over 17 amino acids. Germline assignment: CDR1 SGHDN and CDR2 FVKESK. The CDR3 loop is CASSQDGTGGPQETQYF. The CDR3 DNA is TGTGCCAGCAGCCAAGACGGGACAGGGGGGCCCCAAGAGACCCAGTACTTC.

The rearrangement joins TRBV5-1 to TRBJ1-1; D call uncertain. CDR1 and CDR2 (germline): SGHRS, YFSETQ. The CDR3 runs to 15 residues. V lost 0 bases and J 1 base, leaving 10 bases between the germline ends. This chain's CDR3 is CASSLAETGNTEAFF. CDR3 nucleotides: TGCGCCAGCAGCTTGGCCGAGACGGGGAACACTGAAGCTTTCTTT.

The chain employs TRBV28 and TRBJ1-2; D is unclear. CDR3 size: 14 residues. V lost 5 bases and J lost 4, with 14 bases in between. Germline V gives CDR1 MDHEN, CDR2 SYDVKM. The CDR3 region is CASSPRGSFYGYTF. The CDR3 nucleotides read TGTGCCAGCAGTCCCCGGGGAAGTTTCTATGGCTACACCTTC.

The V and J genes are TRBV6-1 and TRBJ2-2, with D hard to call. This CDR3 contains 13 residues. Trimming removed 7 bases at V and 0 bases at J, with 6 bases between. Germline loops: CDR1 MNHNS, CDR2 SASEGT. The CDR3 coding sequence is TGTGCCAGCAAAGGACCGAACACCGGGGAGCTGTTTTTT. As protein: CASKGPNTGELFF.

The V call is TRBV21-1, the J call TRBJ1-5. TRBV21-1 is a pseudogene. The CDR3 runs 11 residues. In nucleotides, the CDR3 is TGTGCCAGCAGCATGGCTCGGGCCCAGCATTTT. Encoded protein: CASSMARAQHF.

The gene calls are TRBV7-2 and TRBJ2-7, with D hard to call. This CDR3 region has 13 residues. The germline gives CDR1 SGHTA, CDR2 FQGNSA. The germline V and J ends were trimmed by 6 bases and 0 bases, with 9 bases remaining between them. CDR3 bases: TGTGCCAGCAGGCCCATGGGCTCCTACGAGCAGTACTTC. Its translation: CASRPMGSYEQYF.

The rearrangement joins TRBV6-5 to TRBJ1-2; D ambiguous. The V gene's germline CDR1 is MNHEY and CDR2 SVGAGI. This CDR3 has 13 residues. Trimming removed 6 bases at V and 7 bases at J, with 15 bases between. The CDR3 loop reads CASSQRAGPGYTF. CDR3 sequence (DNA): TGTGCCAGCAGCCAAAGGGCAGGCCCTGGCTACACCTTC.

For this clone: At one end the junction does not follow the germline gene, possibly because of a read error. Other nucleotide sequences from this sample produce the same CDR3. This chain uses TRBV9 with TRBJ1-2, with no clear D. The CDR3 consists of 15 residues. Germline V gives CDR1 SGDLS, CDR2 YYNGEE. CDR3 coding DNA: TGCGCCAGCAGCGTAGACCACGGAGCTAACTATGGCTACACCTTC. Translated, it gives CASSVDHGANYGYTF. The whole variable domain, remainder taken from reference TRBV9 and TRBJ1-2, is DSGVTQTPKHLITATGQRVTLRCSPRSGDLSVYWYQQSLDQGLQFLIQYYNGEERAKGNILERFSAQQFPDLHSELNLSSLELGDSALYFCASSVDHGANYGYTFGSGTRLTVV.

Regarding this clone: The sample carries other DNA sequences with the same CDR3. J is TRBJ2-7 and V is TRBV5-1; 7 nucleotides agree with TRBD1. The CDR3 length is 14 residues. Germline trimming cut 1 base from V and 2 bases from J; bases unmatched to any gene: 3. Germline V gives CDR1 SGHRS, CDR2 YFSETQ. The CDR3 DNA follows: TGCGCCAGCAGCTTGCGGACAGGACCCTACGAGCAGTACTTC. Protein product: CASSLRTGPYEQYF.

This rearrangement joins TRBV6-5 to TRBJ2-7; 8 positions agree with TRBD1. Germline values: CDR1 MNHEY, CDR2 SVGAGI. The CDR3 length is 14 residues. Trimming cost V 2 bases and J 6 bases; bases outside gene matches: 6. The CDR3 DNA follows: TGTGCCAGCAGTTACAATGGACAGGGCGGCGAGCAGTACTTC. Translation gives CASSYNGQGGEQYF.

The rearrangement links TRBV5-6 to TRBJ2-3; D is uncertain. The CDR3 is 16 amino acids. CDR1 is SGHDT, CDR2 YYEEEE, per germline. Deletions cut 0 bases from V and 0 bases from J, with 11 bases between. CDR3 nucleotide sequence: TGTGCCAGCAGCTTGGCCGTATCGGGTAGCACAGATACGCAGTATTTT. This codes for CASSLAVSGSTDTQYF.